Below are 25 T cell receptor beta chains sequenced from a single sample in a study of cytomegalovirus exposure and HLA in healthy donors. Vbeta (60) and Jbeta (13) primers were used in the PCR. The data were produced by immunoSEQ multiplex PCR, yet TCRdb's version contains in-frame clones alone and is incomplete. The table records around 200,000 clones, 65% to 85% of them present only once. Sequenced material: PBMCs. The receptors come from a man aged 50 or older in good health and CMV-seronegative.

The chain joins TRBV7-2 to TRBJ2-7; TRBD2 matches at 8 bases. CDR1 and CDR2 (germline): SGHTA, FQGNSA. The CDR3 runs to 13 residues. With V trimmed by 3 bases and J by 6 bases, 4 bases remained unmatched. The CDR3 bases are TGTGCCAGCAGCTTCGGACTAGCAGGCGAGCAGTACTTC. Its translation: CASSFGLAGEQYF.

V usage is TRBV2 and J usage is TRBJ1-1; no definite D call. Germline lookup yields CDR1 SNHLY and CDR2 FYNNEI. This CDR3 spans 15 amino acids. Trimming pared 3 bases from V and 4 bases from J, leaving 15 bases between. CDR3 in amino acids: CASSEGEEWATEAFF. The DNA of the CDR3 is TGTGCCAGCAGTGAGGGAGAGGAGTGGGCCACTGAAGCTTTCTTT.

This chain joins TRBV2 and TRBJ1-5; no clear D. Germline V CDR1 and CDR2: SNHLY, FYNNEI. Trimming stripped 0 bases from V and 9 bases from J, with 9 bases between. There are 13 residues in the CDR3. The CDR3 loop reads CASSEATARPQHF. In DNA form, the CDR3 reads TGTGCCAGCAGTGAAGCTACCGCTAGGCCCCAGCATTTT. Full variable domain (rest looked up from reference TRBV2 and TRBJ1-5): EPEVTQTPSHQVTQMGQEVILRCVPISNHLYFYWYRQILGQKVEFLVSFYNNEISEKSEIFDDQFSVERPDGSNFTLKIRSTKLEDSAMYFCASSEATARPQHFGDGTRLSIL.

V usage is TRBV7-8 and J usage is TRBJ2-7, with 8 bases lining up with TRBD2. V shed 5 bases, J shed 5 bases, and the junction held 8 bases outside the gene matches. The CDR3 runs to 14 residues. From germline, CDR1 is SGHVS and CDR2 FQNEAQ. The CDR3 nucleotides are TGTGCCAGCAGCCCGGGAGGGAGAGGGGACGAGCAGTACTTC. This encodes CASSPGGRGDEQYF.

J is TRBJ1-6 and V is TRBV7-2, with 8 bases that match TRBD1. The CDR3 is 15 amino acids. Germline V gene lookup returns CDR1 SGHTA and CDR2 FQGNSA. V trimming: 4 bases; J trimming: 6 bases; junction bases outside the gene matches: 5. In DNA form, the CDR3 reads TGTGCCAGCAGCTCGGACAGGGCTTCTAATTCACCCCTCCACTTT. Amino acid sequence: CASSSDRASNSPLHF. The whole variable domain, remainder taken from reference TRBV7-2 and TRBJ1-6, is GAGVSQSPSNKVTEKGKDVELRCDPISGHTALYWYRQSLGQGLEFLIYFQGNSAPDKSGLPSDRFSAERTGGSVSTLTIQRTQQEDSAVYLCASSSDRASNSPLHFGNGTRLTVT.

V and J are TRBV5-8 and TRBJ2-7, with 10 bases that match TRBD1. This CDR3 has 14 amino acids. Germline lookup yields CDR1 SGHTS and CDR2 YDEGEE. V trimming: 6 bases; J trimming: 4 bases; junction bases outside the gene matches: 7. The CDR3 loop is CASTPGTGAYEQYF. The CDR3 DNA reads TGTGCCAGCACCCCCGGGACAGGGGCTTACGAGCAGTACTTC.

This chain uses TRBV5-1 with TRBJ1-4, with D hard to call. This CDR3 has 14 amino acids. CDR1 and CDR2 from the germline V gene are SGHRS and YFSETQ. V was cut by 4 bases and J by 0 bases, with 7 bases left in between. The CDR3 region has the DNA TGCGCCAGCAGCGAATCAGCAACTAATGAAAAACTGTTTTTT. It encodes CASSESATNEKLFF. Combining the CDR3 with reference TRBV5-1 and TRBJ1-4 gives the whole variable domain KAGVTQTPRYLIKTRGQQVTLSCSPISGHRSVSWYQQTPGQGLQFLFEYFSETQRNKGNFPGRFSGRQFSNSRSEMNVSTLELGDSALYLCASSESATNEKLFFGSGTQLSVL.

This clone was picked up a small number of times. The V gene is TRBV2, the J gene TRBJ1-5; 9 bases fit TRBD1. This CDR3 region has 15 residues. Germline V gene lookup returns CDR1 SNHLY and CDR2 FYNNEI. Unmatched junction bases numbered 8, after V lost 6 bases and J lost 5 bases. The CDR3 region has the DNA TGTGCCAGCAGCCAAGACAGGGGGATTTATCAGCCCCAGCATTTT. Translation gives CASSQDRGIYQPQHF.

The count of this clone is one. CDR3 in amino acids: CASSLRDRGHYEQYF. The CDR3 nucleotides read TGTGCCAGCAGCTTAAGGGACAGGGGACACTACGAGCAGTACTTC. V usage is TRBV5-5 and J usage is TRBJ2-7; 10 bases map to TRBD1. The trim removed 2 bases at V and 3 bases at J, leaving 5 bases unmatched. Germline V gives CDR1 SGHKS, CDR2 YYEKEE (reference sequence). The CDR3 has 15 amino acids.

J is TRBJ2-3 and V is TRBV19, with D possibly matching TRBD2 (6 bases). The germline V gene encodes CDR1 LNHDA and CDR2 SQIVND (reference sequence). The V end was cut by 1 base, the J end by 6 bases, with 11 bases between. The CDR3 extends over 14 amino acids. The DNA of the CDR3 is TGTGCCAGTAGTATAGGGACTATCAAGGATACGCAGTATTTT. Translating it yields CASSIGTIKDTQYF.

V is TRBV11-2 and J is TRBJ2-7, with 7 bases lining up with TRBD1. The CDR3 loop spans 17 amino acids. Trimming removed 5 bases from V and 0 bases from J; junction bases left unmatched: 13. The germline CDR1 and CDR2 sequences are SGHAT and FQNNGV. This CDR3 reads CASSPVRRTGSSYEQYF. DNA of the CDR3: TGTGCCAGCAGCCCCGTCCGTCGGACAGGAAGCTCCTACGAGCAGTACTTC.

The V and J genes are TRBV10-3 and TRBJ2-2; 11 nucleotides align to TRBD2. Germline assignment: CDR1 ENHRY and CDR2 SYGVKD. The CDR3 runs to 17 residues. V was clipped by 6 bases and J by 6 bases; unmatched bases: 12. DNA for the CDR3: TGTGCCATCAGGAAAAATAGCGGGGGGGCCTCGGCCGGGGAGCTGTTTTTT. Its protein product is CAIRKNSGGASAGELFF.

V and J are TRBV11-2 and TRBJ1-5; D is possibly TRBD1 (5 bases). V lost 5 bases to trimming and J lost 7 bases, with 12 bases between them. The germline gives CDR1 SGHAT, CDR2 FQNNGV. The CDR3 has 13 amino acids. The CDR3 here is CASSPGQGQPQHF. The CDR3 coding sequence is TGTGCCAGCAGCCCAGGACAAGGGCAGCCCCAGCATTTT.

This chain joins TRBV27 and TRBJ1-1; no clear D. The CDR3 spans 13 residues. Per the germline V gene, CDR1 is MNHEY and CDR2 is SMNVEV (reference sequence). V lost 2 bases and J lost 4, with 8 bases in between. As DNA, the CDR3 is TGTGCCAGCAGTTTAGGAGGGAGCACTGAAGCTTTCTTT. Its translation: CASSLGGSTEAFF.

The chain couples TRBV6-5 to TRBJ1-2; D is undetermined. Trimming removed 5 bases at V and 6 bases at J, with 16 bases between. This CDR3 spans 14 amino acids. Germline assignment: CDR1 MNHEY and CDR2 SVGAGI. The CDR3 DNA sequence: TGTGCCAGCAGTCGGGTTCCGGGGAAGGATGGCTACACCTTC. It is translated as CASSRVPGKDGYTF.

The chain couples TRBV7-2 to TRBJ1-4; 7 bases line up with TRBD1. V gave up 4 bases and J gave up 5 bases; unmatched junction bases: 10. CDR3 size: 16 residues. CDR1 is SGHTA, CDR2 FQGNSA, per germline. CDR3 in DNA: TGTGCCAGCAGCTCCTACAGGGGACCGAAGAATGAAAAACTGTTTTTT. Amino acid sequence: CASSSYRGPKNEKLFF.

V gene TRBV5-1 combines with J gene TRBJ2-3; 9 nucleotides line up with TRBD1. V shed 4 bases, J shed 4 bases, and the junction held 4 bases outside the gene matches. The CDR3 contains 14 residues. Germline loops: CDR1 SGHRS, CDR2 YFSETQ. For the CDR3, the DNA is TGCGCCAGCAGCCAGGGACAGGGTTCAGATACGCAGTATTTT. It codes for CASSQGQGSDTQYF.

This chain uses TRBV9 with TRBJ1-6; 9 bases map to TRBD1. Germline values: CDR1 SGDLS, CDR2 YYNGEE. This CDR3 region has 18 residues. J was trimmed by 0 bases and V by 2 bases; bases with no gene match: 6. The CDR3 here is CASSVGQGISSYNSPLHF. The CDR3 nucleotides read TGTGCCAGCAGCGTCGGACAGGGGATAAGCTCCTATAATTCACCCCTCCACTTT.

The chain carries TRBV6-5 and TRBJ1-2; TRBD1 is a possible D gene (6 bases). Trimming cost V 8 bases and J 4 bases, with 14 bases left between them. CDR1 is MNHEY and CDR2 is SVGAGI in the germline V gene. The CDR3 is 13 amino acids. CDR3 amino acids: CASSSGTFYGYTF. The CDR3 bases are TGTGCCAGCTCTTCCGGGACATTCTATGGCTACACCTTC.

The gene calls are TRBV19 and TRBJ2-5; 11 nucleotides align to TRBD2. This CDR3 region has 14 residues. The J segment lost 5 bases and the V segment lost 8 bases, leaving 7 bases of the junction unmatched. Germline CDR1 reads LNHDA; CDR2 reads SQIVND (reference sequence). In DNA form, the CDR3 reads TGTGCCAGTCGGACTAGCGGGCGGGGGGAGACCCAGTACTTC. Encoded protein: CASRTSGRGETQYF.

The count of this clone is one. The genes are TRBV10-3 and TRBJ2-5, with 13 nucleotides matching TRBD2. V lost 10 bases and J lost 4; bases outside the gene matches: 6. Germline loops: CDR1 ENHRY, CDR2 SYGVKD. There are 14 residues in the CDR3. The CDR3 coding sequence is TGTGCCACAACTAGCGGGGGGGCGGTAGAGACCCAGTACTTC. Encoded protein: CATTSGGAVETQYF.

The CDR3 DNA reads TGTGCCAGCTCACTTCAGTATAGCAATCAGCCCCAGCATTTT. It is translated as CASSLQYSNQPQHF. The chain has TRBV18 and TRBJ1-5; D not certain. The CDR3 loop spans 14 amino acids. V was pared by 4 bases and J by 0 bases, with 7 bases between. Germline lookup yields CDR1 KGHSH and CDR2 LQKENI.

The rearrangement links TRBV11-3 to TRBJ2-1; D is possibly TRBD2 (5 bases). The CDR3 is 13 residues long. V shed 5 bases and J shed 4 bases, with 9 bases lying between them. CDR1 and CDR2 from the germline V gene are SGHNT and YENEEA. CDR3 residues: CASSLAQYNEQFF. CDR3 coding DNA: TGTGCCAGCAGCCTAGCACAGTACAATGAGCAGTTCTTC.

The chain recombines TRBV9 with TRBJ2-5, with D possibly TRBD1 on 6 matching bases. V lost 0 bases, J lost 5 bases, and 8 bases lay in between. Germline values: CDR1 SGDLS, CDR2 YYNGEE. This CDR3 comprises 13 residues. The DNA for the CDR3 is TGTGCCAGCAGCGTAGTAAGGGGGGAGACCCAGTACTTC. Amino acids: CASSVVRGETQYF.

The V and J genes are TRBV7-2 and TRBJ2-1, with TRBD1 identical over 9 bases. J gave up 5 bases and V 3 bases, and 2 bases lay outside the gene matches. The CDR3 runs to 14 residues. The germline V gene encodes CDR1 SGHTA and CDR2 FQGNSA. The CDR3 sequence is CASSFWDRDNEQFF. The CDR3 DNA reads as TGTGCCAGCAGCTTTTGGGACAGGGACAATGAGCAGTTCTTC. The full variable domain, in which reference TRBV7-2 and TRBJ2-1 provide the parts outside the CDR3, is GAGVSQSPSNKVTEKGKDVELRCDPISGHTALYWYRQSLGQGLEFLIYFQGNSAPDKSGLPSDRFSAERTGGSVSTLTIQRTQQEDSAVYLCASSFWDRDNEQFFGPGTRLTVL.